A selection of T cell receptor beta chains follows, all from one sample in a study of blood T cell repertoires in COVID-19. Assay used: immunoSEQ multiplex PCR; TCRdb lists only in-frame clones, some missing. The sample lists about 210,000 clones, about 88% seen once, with 4% to 5.5% in the top ten. Sequenced material: peripheral blood. The source is a woman in her 40s with acute or convalescent COVID-19. Both conserved end residues are part of each CDR3. Each record gives: D gene, V gene, clone size, J gene, CDR3 protein, CDR3 DNA. The D gene is left open where the match is weak. Not all rows give a size; the values are once, few, many and, for expanded clones, a class.

d_gene: .
v_gene: TRBV2
abundance: .
j_gene: TRBJ1-5
CDR3aa: CASSFQSNQPQHF
CDR3nt: TGTGCCAGCAGTTTCCAAAGCAATCAGCCCCAGCATTTT

d_gene: .
v_gene: TRBV6-1
abundance: .
j_gene: TRBJ2-3
CDR3aa: CASSEWEEWTDTQYF
CDR3nt: TGTGCCAGCAGTGAATGGGAGGAGTGGACAGATACGCAGTATTTT

d_gene: .
v_gene: TRBV5-4
abundance: .
j_gene: TRBJ2-1
CDR3aa: CASSLILPSGNEQFF
CDR3nt: TGTGCCAGCAGCTTGATCCTGCCTAGTGGCAATGAGCAGTTCTTC

d_gene: TRBD2
v_gene: TRBV18
abundance: .
j_gene: TRBJ2-1
CDR3aa: CASSPLLAGVDEQFF
CDR3nt: TGTGCCAGCTCCCCCCTCCTAGCGGGGGTCGATGAGCAGTTCTTC

d_gene: TRBD2
v_gene: TRBV5-1
abundance: many
j_gene: TRBJ2-2
CDR3aa: CASSRRAGGFITGELFF
CDR3nt: TGCGCCAGCAGCCGAAGAGCGGGGGGATTTATCACCGGGGAGCTGTTTTTT

d_gene: .
v_gene: TRBV11-1
abundance: once
j_gene: TRBJ2-2
CDR3aa: CASSARQNTGELFF
CDR3nt: TGTGCCAGCAGCGCACGACAGAACACCGGGGAGCTGTTTTTT

d_gene: .
v_gene: TRBV10-2
abundance: .
j_gene: TRBJ2-4
CDR3aa: CASSEWGELAKNIQYF
CDR3nt: TGCGCCAGCAGTGAATGGGGGGAGCTAGCCAAAAACATTCAGTACTTC

d_gene: .
v_gene: TRBV7-9
abundance: .
j_gene: TRBJ1-1
CDR3aa: CASSFSADTEAFF
CDR3nt: TGTGCCAGCAGCTTTTCGGCGGACACTGAAGCTTTCTTT

d_gene: TRBD1
v_gene: TRBV10-3
abundance: .
j_gene: TRBJ1-1
CDR3aa: CATLLNTGGHPGAFF
CDR3nt: TGTGCCACCCTACTTAATACAGGGGGCCATCCCGGAGCTTTCTTT

d_gene: .
v_gene: TRBV10-3
abundance: once
j_gene: TRBJ2-2
CDR3aa: CAISESSRLSGELFF
CDR3nt: TGTGCCATCAGTGAGTCGTCCCGACTGAGCGGGGAGCTGTTTTTT

d_gene: TRBD1
v_gene: TRBV5-1
abundance: .
j_gene: TRBJ1-3
CDR3aa: CASSPTGLDRNTIYF
CDR3nt: TGCGCCAGCAGCCCGACAGGGTTGGACCGAAACACCATATATTTT

d_gene: .
v_gene: TRBV19
abundance: once
j_gene: TRBJ1-1
CDR3aa: CASSIPPRRATEAFF
CDR3nt: TGTGCCAGTAGTATACCTCCGCGCAGGGCCACTGAAGCTTTCTTT

d_gene: .
v_gene: TRBV6-1
abundance: .
j_gene: TRBJ1-1
CDR3aa: CASSEGGATRSAGLTEAFF
CDR3nt: TGTGCCAGCAGTGAGGGAGGGGCTACCCGTAGCGCGGGGCTCACTGAAGCTTTCTTT

d_gene: .
v_gene: TRBV28
abundance: .
j_gene: TRBJ2-1
CDR3aa: CASSSRVGEQFF
CDR3nt: TGTGCCAGCAGCTCCAGGGTGGGTGAGCAGTTCTTC